The 14 T cell receptor beta chains listed next were all sequenced from one sample in a study of shared clonotypes between healthy human individuals. Sequencing was performed with immunoSEQ multiplex PCR; in TCRdb, only in-frame clones are kept and a portion is missing. This table has about 320,000 clones, around nine tenths appearing once. Sequenced: memory CD8+ T cells sorted from blood. Subset noted: CD45RO+ cells pooled with CCR7-negative TemRA cells. The receptor set was obtained from a man aged 18 to 35 in good health.

V gene TRBV6-5 combines with J gene TRBJ1-2, with D uncertain. The germline CDR1 and CDR2 sequences are MNHEY and SVGAGI. Between the trimmed V and J ends, which lost 0 bases and 4 bases, there was a span of 9 bases. The CDR3 consists of 14 residues. The CDR3 region is CASSYSVAPYGYTF. DNA of the CDR3: TGTGCCAGCAGTTACTCGGTCGCCCCCTATGGCTACACCTTC.

The CDR3 protein is CASSLDGLAGEPFSTDTQYF. The CDR3 DNA reads as TGTGCCAGCAGCTTAGACGGACTAGCGGGGGAACCATTTAGCACAGATACGCAGTATTTT. The rearrangement joins TRBV11-2 to TRBJ2-3; 13 bases are a match to TRBD2. This CDR3 is built from 20 residues. Per the germline V gene, CDR1 is SGHAT and CDR2 is FQNNGV. J gave up 0 bases and V 0 bases, and 9 bases lay outside the gene matches.

J is TRBJ2-7 and V is TRBV2, with 7 bases lining up with TRBD1. With V trimmed by 1 base and J by 6 bases, 3 bases remained unmatched. From germline, CDR1 is SNHLY and CDR2 FYNNEI. The CDR3 is 13 amino acids. The CDR3 DNA sequence: TGTGCCAGCAGTGAAGGCGACAGGGTCGAGCAGTACTTC. It yields the protein CASSEGDRVEQYF.

This sequence joins TRBV9 and TRBJ2-3; a weak D match, TRBD1 (6 bases). The V end was cut by 4 bases, the J end by 0 bases, with 15 bases between. Germline V CDR1 and CDR2: SGDLS, YYNGEE. The CDR3 consists of 16 residues. The CDR3 DNA reads TGTGCCAGCAGCACCGGGACAACCATTAGCACAGATACGCAGTATTTT. Translated, it gives CASSTGTTISTDTQYF.

The V call is TRBV4-1, the J call TRBJ1-4; D unresolved. This CDR3 has 15 amino acids. The germline CDR1 and CDR2 sequences are MGHRA and YSYEKL. V was clipped by 0 bases and J by 0 bases, with 5 bases between them. The CDR3 region is CASSQDPSTNEKLFF. In DNA form, the CDR3 reads TGCGCCAGCAGCCAAGATCCCTCAACTAATGAAAAACTGTTTTTT.

V usage is TRBV25-1 and J usage is TRBJ1-2, with a tentative D call TRBD1 (5 bases). Germline V gene sequence: CDR1 MGHDK, CDR2 SYGVNS. Between the trimmed V and J ends, which lost 5 bases and 6 bases, there was a span of 19 bases. The CDR3 has 15 residues. The CDR3 reads CASSIWDAAVDGYTF. In nucleotides, the CDR3 is TGTGCCAGCAGTATCTGGGACGCCGCTGTCGATGGCTACACCTTC.

This clone was counted a few times. J is TRBJ2-7 and V is TRBV19, with TRBD2 matching 9 bases. Trimming removed 3 bases from V and 3 bases from J; junction bases left unmatched: 9. Germline CDR1 is LNHDA and CDR2 is SQIVND (reference sequence). This CDR3 region has 16 residues. In nucleotides, the CDR3 is TGTGCCAGTAGTATGGACCTGGCTAGCGGGATCTACGAGCAGTACTTC. Translated, it gives CASSMDLASGIYEQYF.

With regard to this clone: Possible read error: a much larger clone is one base away. Different DNA sequences within this sample yield the same CDR3. This sequence joins TRBV27 and TRBJ2-7, with a possible D match to TRBD1 (6 bases). Trimming took 2 bases from V and 4 from J, leaving 9 bases between them. Germline V gene sequence: CDR1 MNHEY, CDR2 SMNVEV (reference sequence). The CDR3 contains 13 residues. The CDR3 nucleotides read TGTGCCAGCAGTTTACAGGGGACGTACGAGCAGTACTTC. This encodes CASSLQGTYEQYF.

Ten or more counts support this clone. The chain recombines TRBV6-5 with TRBJ2-7; 13 nucleotides agree with TRBD2. V trimming: 4 bases; J trimming: 7 bases; junction bases outside the gene matches: 10. There are 16 residues in the CDR3. Germline-derived CDR1 and CDR2 are MNHEY and SVGAGI. DNA of the CDR3: TGTGCCAGCAGTTCGCGACTAGCGGGGGGTCTCCTGGAGCAGTACTTC. It codes for CASSSRLAGGLLEQYF.

This rearrangement joins TRBV27 to TRBJ1-2; D is perhaps TRBD1 (5 bases). The CDR3 runs 13 residues. Looked up from germline, CDR1 is MNHEY and CDR2 is SMNVEV (reference sequence). Trimming took 2 bases from V and 4 from J, leaving 8 bases between them. The CDR3 region has the DNA TGTGCCAGCAGTTTAGCAGGGACCTATGGCTACACCTTC. Translating it yields CASSLAGTYGYTF.

This chain joins TRBV10-3 and TRBJ1-2, with unresolved D. Germline V gene sequence: CDR1 ENHRY, CDR2 SYGVKD. The V end was cut by 6 bases, the J end by 5 bases, with 10 bases between. The CDR3 sequence is 12 residues long. The CDR3 bases are TGTGCCATCAGCCAGGTTCTTTATGGCTACACCTTC. It codes for CAISQVLYGYTF.

The chain links TRBV28 to TRBJ2-7; maybe TRBD2 (6 bases). The germline V gene encodes CDR1 MDHEN and CDR2 SYDVKM. The CDR3 totals 14 residues. V was cut by 6 bases and J by 11 bases, with 23 bases left in between. CDR3 coding DNA: TGTGCCAGCAGAATCAGTGGGACTTCTCTTGGGGAGTACTTC. It is translated as CASRISGTSLGEYF.

This clone appeared a few times. The V gene is TRBV28, the J gene TRBJ1-4; no definite D call. V was cut by 4 bases and J by 6 bases, with 21 bases left in between. This CDR3 spans 17 amino acids. CDR1 and CDR2 from the germline V gene are MDHEN and SYDVKM. The CDR3 loop reads CASSSRETRSSYEKLFF. The DNA of the CDR3 is TGTGCCAGCAGTTCGCGGGAAACTAGGAGCAGTTATGAAAAACTGTTTTTT. Full variable domain (remainder filled in from reference TRBV28 and TRBJ1-4): DVKVTQSSRYLVKRTGEKVFLECVQDMDHENMFWYRQDPGLGLRLIYFSYDVKMKEKGDIPEGYSVSREKKERFSLILESASTNQTSMYLCASSSRETRSSYEKLFFGSGTQLSVL.

CDR3 DNA: TGTGCCAGCAGCGAGGGACAGGACAACACCGGGGAGCTGTTTTTT. Translating gives CASSEGQDNTGELFF. The rearrangement links TRBV7-9 to TRBJ2-2, with 8 positions matching TRBD1. V shed 5 bases, J shed 2 bases, and the junction held 4 bases outside the gene matches. CDR3 length: 15 amino acids. Germline loops: CDR1 SEHNR, CDR2 FQNEAQ (reference sequence).